The clone carrying this TCR beta chain was detected ten times or more. Its matching antigen is unknown. The sample comes from a study of T cells in Graves' hyperthyroidism and ophthalmopathy. Exclusions: uncontrolled infection, other autoimmune disease, pregnancy, lactation. Study-level results: Blood held most thyroid clonotypes expanded above 0.001 frequency.

From RNA transcripts, TCR beta CDR3 regions were amplified. Carried out on the TCR CDR3, a first-round RT-PCR used the HTBI primer set. Each CDR3 protein is one row after TCRdb ran MiXCR on the multiplex PCR reads. The sample contains about 680,000 distinct CDR3 sequences, around 40% of which appear only once. Sample: blood. The TCR comes from a woman in her 40s with Graves' hyperthyroidism.

The CDR3 region is CASSLPPGQGTIGTQYF. DNA for the CDR3: TGTGCCAGCAGCTTACCACCGGGACAGGGGACCATTGGGACCCAGTACTTC. The chain joins TRBV7-6 to TRBJ2-5, with 10 bases fitting TRBD1. The V gene's germline CDR1 is SGHVS and CDR2 FNYEAQ. CDR3 length: 17 residues. The V and J ends lost 2 bases and 7 bases, in that order; junction bases with no gene match: 13.